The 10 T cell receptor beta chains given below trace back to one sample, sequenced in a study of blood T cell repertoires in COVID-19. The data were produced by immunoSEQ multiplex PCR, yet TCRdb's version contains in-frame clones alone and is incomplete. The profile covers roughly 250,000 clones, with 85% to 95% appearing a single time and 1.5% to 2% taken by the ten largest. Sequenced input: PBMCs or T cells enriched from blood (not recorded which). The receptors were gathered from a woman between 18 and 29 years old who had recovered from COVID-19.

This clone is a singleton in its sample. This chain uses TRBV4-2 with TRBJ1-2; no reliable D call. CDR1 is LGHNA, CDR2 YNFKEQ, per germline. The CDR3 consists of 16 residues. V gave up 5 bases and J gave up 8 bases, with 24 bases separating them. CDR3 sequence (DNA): TGTGCCAGCAGCGAGACCATAAACAGTGGATCTGGCGGCTACACCTTC. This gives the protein CASSETINSGSGGYTF.

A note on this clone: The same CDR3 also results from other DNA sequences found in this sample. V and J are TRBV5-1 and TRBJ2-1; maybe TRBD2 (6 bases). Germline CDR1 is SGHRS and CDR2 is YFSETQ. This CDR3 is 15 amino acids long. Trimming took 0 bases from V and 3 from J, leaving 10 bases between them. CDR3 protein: CASSLDPGSYNEQFF. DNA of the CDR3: TGCGCCAGCAGCTTGGACCCCGGGAGCTACAATGAGCAGTTCTTC.

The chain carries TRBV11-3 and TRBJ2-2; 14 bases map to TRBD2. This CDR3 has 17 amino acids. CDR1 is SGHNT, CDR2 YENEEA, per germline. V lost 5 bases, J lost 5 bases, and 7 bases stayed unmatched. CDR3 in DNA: TGTGCCAGCAGCCCGGGACTAGCGGGAGTTCGGACCGGGGAGCTGTTTTTT. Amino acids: CASSPGLAGVRTGELFF.

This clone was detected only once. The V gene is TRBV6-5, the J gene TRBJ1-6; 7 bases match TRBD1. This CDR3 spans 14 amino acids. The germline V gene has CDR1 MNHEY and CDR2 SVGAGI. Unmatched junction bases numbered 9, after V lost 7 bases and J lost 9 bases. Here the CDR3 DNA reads TGTGCCAGCAAGACAGGGATTTGGGTTTCACCCCTCCACTTT. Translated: CASKTGIWVSPLHF.

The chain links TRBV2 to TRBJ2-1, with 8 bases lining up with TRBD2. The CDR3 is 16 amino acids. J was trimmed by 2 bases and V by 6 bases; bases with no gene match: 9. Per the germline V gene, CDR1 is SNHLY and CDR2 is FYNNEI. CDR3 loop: CASRGPGLVTYNEQFF. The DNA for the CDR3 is TGTGCCAGCAGGGGACCGGGACTAGTAACCTACAATGAGCAGTTCTTC.

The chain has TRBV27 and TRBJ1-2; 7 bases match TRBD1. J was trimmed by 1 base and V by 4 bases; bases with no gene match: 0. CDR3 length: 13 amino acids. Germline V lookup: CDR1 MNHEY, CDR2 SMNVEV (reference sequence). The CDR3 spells CASSWDSNYGYTF. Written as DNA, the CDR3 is TGTGCCAGCAGTTGGGACAGTAACTATGGCTACACCTTC.

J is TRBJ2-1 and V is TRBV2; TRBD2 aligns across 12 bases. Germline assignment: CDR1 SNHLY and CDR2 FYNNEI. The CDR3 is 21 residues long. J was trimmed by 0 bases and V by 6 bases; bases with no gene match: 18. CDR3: CASRGPKLAGGIKSSYNEQFF. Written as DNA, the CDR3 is TGTGCCAGCAGAGGACCCAAACTAGCGGGGGGAATCAAAAGCTCCTACAATGAGCAGTTCTTC.

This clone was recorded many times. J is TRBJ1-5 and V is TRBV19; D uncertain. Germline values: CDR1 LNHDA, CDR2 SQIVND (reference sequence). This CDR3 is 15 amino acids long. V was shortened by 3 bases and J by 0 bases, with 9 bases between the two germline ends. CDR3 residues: CASSISAYSNQPQHF. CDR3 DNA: TGTGCCAGTAGTATTTCAGCGTATAGCAATCAGCCCCAGCATTTT.

The CDR3 DNA reads TGTGCCAGCCTCAGGGGCCTAGGCAATGAGCAGTTCTTC. It translates to CASLRGLGNEQFF. V is TRBV28 and J is TRBJ2-1, with D maybe TRBD1 (6 bases). CDR1 and CDR2 from the germline V gene are MDHEN and SYDVKM. Deletions cut 8 bases from V and 6 bases from J, with 14 bases between. There are 13 residues in the CDR3.

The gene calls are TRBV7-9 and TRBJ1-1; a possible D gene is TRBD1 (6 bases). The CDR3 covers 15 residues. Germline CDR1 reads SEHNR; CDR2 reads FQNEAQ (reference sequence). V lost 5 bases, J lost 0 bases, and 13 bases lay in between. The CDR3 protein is CASSPGQPLNTEAFF. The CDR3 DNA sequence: TGTGCCAGCAGCCCCGGACAGCCCCTGAACACTGAAGCTTTCTTT.